This TCR beta chain was found in a study of control samples from healthy donors and cancer patients (TCRdb year 2020). V was cut back by 10 bases and J by 7 bases, leaving a gap of 13 bases between them. As encoded in the germline V gene, CDR1 is MDHEN while CDR2 is SYDVKM. The CDR3 spans 12 residues, from the cysteine through the phenylalanine. The retained sequence is limited to the CDR3, 36 bases, with the frame set at the first base. With respect to this clone: It has no known antigen specificity. The input lacks base qualities; no much larger clone sits a single base away.

The library was prepared using the immunoSEQ multiplex PCR assay. As stored in TCRdb, this immuneACCESS dataset retains in-frame rearrangements with V and J assigned. A fraction of the clones does not appear; measured against another copy, unresolved V genes explain less than half of the discrepancy, and the remainder lacks a known reason. This sample comprises tens of thousands of clones, roughly 92% of them detected only once. The top ten clonotypes cover 20% to 25% of the sample. The sequencing sample was made of PBMCs. The sequence is built from TRBV28 and TRBJ1-4; the D gene identity is not certain. This clonotype was sampled from a woman in her forties or fifties with head and neck cancer. The CDR3 region reads CATHGWSEKLFF. The DNA is as follows: TGTGCCACCCACGGGTGGAGTGAAAAACTGTTTTTT.